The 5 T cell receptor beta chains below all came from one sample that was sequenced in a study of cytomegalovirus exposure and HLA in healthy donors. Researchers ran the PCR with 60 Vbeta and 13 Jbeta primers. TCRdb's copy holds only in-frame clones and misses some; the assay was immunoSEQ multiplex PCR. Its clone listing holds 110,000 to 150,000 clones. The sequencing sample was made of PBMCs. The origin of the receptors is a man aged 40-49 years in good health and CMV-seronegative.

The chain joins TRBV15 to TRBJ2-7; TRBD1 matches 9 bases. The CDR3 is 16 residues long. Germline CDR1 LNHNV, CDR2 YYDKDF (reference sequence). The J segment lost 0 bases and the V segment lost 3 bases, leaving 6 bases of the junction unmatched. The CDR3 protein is CATSRETGGLSYEQYF. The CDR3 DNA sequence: TGTGCCACCAGCAGGGAAACAGGGGGCCTCTCCTACGAGCAGTACTTC.

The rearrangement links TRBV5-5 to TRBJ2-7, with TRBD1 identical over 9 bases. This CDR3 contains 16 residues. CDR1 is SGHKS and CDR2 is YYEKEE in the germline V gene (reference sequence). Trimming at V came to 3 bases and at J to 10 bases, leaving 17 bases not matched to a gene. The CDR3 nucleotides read TGTGCCAGCAGCTCTTTACCCGGGACAGGGATCCTTGAACAGTACTTC. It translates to CASSSLPGTGILEQYF.

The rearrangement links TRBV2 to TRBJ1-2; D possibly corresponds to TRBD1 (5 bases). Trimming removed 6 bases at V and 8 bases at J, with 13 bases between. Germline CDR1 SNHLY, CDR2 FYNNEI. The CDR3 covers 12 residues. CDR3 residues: CASRVNQGGYTF. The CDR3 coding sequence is TGTGCCAGCAGGGTGAACCAGGGAGGCTACACCTTC.

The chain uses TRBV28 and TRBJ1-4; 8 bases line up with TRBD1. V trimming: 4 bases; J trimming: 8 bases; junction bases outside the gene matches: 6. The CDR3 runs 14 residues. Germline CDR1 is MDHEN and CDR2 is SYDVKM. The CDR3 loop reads CASSSDRVEEKLFF. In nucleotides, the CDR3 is TGTGCCAGCAGTTCGGACAGGGTGGAAGAAAAACTGTTTTTT. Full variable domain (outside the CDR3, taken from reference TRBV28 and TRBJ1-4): DVKVTQSSRYLVKRTGEKVFLECVQDMDHENMFWYRQDPGLGLRLIYFSYDVKMKEKGDIPEGYSVSREKKERFSLILESASTNQTSMYLCASSSDRVEEKLFFGSGTQLSVL.

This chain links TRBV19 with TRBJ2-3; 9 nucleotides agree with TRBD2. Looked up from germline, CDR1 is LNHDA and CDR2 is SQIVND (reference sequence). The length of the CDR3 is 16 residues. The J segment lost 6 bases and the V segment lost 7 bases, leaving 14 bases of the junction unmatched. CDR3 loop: CASTSTLAGSRDTQYF. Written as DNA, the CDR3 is TGTGCCAGTACGAGTACTCTAGCGGGGTCGCGGGATACGCAGTATTTT.